This T cell receptor (beta chain) was documented in a study of T cell responses to AZD1222 COVID-19 vaccine (dated by TCRdb to about 2021). Regarding the study in general: A total of around 240 trial participants underwent TCR sequencing, of whom some 200 had received two doses of AZD1222 and 26 had received two doses of the MenACWY control vaccine. Enrollment into the trials was organized by age into subgroups of 18-55, 56-69 and 70-plus years, and those subgroups contained approximately 160, 26 and 62 TCR-sequenced participants, respectively. The research as a whole found: Reportedly, almost half of the unique spike-specific TCRs recognized epitopes lying outside the regions that are mutated in the B.1.351 and B.1.1.7 variants. Participants were mostly white British and included more females than males, and it was suggested by the authors that clonal diversity may have been underestimated. After two AZD1222 doses, spike-specific TCR breadth and depth were significantly higher than at day 0 and than in MenACWY recipients. The 56-69-year group was small, and its depth increase did not reach significance, likely because of low power. Vaccine-associated CD4 TCRs spanned the whole spike protein, with dominant responses in regions 160-218 and 743-854. Because no day 14 peak-response samples were available, repertoires were characterized only after the peak T cell response. Only five to seven AZD1222 recipients were SARS-CoV-2 seropositive at baseline, limiting conclusions about previously exposed vaccinees.

Taken with the paper, the label for time point translates to: about 28 days (+/-7) after the second vaccine dose. AZD1222 recipients with second doses at about 4 weeks or about 12 weeks were pooled, because spike-specific TCR depth and breadth did not differ between schedules. The vaccinee samples were drawn from two UK trials, COV001 and COV002, one of which was a single-blind randomized controlled phase 2/3 trial testing AZD1222 (ChAdOx1 nCoV-19) in healthy adults. For TCRbeta chain sequencing, PBMC samples were collected from trial participants at day 0 and at day 28 after the second dose. The CDR3 regions of human TCRbeta chains were subjected to immunosequencing. The study's own analysis went as follows. TCRs in the repertoires were compared against a reference library of SARS-CoV-2-specific TCRs that had been generated with the MIRA antigen-specificity platform. Breadth was defined as the fraction of unique TCRs that were SARS-CoV-2-associated. Depth was defined as the fraction of total T cells that were SARS-CoV-2-associated. Each spike-specific TCR was assigned to its reactive spike region and to a CD4 or CD8 class using the MIRA data. Log10-transformed breadth and depth values were compared by one-way ANOVA with Sidak's multiple comparisons tests. TCRdb stores this immuneACCESS table with in-frame sequences only. Part of the clones is absent; in the studies checked, under half of the shortfall reflects unresolved V genes, and no reason is known for the rest. V, J and clone size are those of that table, while D and trimming were read from the DNA. Counted in this sample were about 150,000 clones; roughly nine tenths of them appeared once. The ten largest clones add up to around 1% of the sample.

As concerns this clone: The antigen this receptor binds is unknown. No base quality information exists; no much larger clone differs at one position.

CDR1 and CDR2, looked up from the germline V gene (reference sequence), are MNHEY and SMNVEV. For this chain, trimming is 7 bases at the V end and 2 bases at the J end, and the number of junction bases without a gene match is 4. Spanning cysteine to phenylalanine, the CDR3 consists of 13 amino acids. Only the CDR3 DNA is retained, 39 bases long and in frame from the first base. This chain is built from TRBV27 and TRBJ2-7; 8 bases in the junction line up with TRBD1. This clonotype was sampled from an adult who received the AZD1222 COVID-19 vaccine. The material was peripheral blood, obtained 28 days after the second AZD1222 dose. The CDR3: CASKLTGAYEQYF. The nucleotides read TGTGCCAGCAAGCTGACAGGGGCCTACGAGCAGTACTTC.